This T cell receptor (beta chain) was captured by sequencing in a study of vaccination effects on CD4 cells after COVID-19. Findings and limits, study-wide: Late in the post-vaccination period, infection-induced and vaccine-induced clones underwent marked clonal contraction.

This CDR3 is built from 16 residues. Germline CDR1 and CDR2: MGHRA and YSYEKL. Trimming stripped 1 base from V and 3 bases from J, with 14 bases between. As regards this clone: As yet, its antigen is unknown.

Some clones are missing from TCRdb's copy, which holds only in-frame ones; the method was immunoSEQ multiplex PCR. The sample carries about 26,000 clones, 70% to 80% recorded once. Before sequencing, viral peptide pools were used by the ViraFEST assay to expand antigen-specific CD4+ T cells. Culture lasted over 9 days before CD4+ T cell isolation. Infection with SARS-CoV-2 occurred in the person between March and December 2020, and PCR confirmed it. The clonotype comes from a human donor who had a prior SARS-CoV-2 infection. Sample: CD4+ T cells from PBMCs cultured with HCoV-NL63 spike peptides, taken before COVID-19 vaccination. The gene calls are TRBV4-1 and TRBJ2-3; possibly TRBD2 for D (6 bases). The DNA for the CDR3 is TGCGCCAGCAGCCAAGCCGCCGGGGGAAGGACAGATACGCAGTATTTT. Protein sequence: CASSQAAGGRTDTQYF.